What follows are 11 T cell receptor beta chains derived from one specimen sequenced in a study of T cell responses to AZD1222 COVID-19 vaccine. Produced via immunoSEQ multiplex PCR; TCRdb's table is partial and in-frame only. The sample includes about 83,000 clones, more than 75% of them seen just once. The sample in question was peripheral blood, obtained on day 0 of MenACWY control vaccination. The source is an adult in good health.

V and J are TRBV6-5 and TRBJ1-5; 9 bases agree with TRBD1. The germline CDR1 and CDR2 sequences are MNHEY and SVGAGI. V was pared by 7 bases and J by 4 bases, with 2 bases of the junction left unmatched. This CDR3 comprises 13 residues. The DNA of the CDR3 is TGTGCCAGCAAGGGACAGGGAAATCAGCCCCAGCATTTT. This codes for CASKGQGNQPQHF.

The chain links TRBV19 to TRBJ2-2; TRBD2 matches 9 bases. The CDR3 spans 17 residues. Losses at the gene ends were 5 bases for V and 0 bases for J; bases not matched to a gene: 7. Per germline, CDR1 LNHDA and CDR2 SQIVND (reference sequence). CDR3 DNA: TGTGCCAGTAGTGGCGCTTTAGCGGGAGCGAACACCGGGGAGCTGTTTTTT. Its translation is CASSGALAGANTGELFF.

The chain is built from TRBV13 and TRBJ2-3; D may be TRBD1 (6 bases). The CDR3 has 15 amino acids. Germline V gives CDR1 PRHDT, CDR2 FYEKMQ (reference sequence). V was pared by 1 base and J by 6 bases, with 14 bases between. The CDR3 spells CASSLVFRGEDTQYF. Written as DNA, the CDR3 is TGTGCCAGCAGCTTAGTGTTCAGGGGTGAGGATACGCAGTATTTT.

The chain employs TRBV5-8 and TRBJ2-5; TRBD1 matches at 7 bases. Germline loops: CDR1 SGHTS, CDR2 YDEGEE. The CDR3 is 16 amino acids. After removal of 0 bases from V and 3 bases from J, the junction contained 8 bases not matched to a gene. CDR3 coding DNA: TGTGCCAGCAGCTTGGAGGGGAGAGGGGGCGAAGAGACCCAGTACTTC. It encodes CASSLEGRGGEETQYF.

The CDR3 DNA reads TGTGCCACCCAGGACCGGGAATACGGGGACGAGCAGTACTTC. This encodes CATQDREYGDEQYF. This sequence joins TRBV6-6 and TRBJ2-7, with D possibly TRBD2 on 5 matching bases. The CDR3 runs 14 residues. Germline CDR1 reads MNHNY; CDR2 reads SVGAGI (reference sequence). Trimming cost V 10 bases and J 5 bases, with 21 bases left between them.

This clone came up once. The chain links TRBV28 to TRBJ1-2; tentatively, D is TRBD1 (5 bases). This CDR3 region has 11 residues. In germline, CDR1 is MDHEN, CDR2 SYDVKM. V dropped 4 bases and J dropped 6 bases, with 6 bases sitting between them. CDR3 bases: TGTGCCAGCAGTTCAGGGAATGGCTACACCTTC. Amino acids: CASSSGNGYTF.

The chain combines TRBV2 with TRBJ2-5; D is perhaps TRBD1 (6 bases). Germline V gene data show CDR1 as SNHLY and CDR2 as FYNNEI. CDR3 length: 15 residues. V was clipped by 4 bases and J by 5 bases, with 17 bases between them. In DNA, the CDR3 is TGTGCCAGCAGTGGAGATCTGGGCCAGGGGGAGACCCAGTACTTC. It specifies CASSGDLGQGETQYF.

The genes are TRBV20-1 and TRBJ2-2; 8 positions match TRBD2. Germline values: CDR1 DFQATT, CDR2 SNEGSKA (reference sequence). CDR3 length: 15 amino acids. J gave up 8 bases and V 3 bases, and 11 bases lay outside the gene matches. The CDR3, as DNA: TGCAGTGCTAGTATGGCGGGAGGTTCTAAAGGGGAGCTGTTTTTT. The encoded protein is CSASMAGGSKGELFF.

DNA for the CDR3: TGCGCCAGCAGCTTTGGTGGGACAGGGTCCTACAATGAGCAGTTCTTC. Encoded protein: CASSFGGTGSYNEQFF. This sequence joins TRBV5-1 and TRBJ2-1; 9 bases align to TRBD1. CDR3 size: 16 residues. Looked up from germline, CDR1 is SGHRS and CDR2 is YFSETQ. Germline trimming cut 2 bases from V and 1 base from J; bases unmatched to any gene: 4.

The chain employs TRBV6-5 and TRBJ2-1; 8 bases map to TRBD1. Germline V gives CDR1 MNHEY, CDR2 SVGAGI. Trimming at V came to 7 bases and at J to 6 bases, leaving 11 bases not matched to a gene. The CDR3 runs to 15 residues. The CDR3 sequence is CASIRGTGFTNEQFF. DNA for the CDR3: TGTGCCAGCATCAGAGGGACAGGTTTTACCAATGAGCAGTTCTTC.

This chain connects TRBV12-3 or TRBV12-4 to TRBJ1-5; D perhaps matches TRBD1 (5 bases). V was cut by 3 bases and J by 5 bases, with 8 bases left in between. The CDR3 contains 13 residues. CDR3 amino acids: CASSFTGDQPQHF. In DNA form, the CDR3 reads TGTGCCAGCAGTTTCACGGGGGATCAGCCCCAGCATTTT.